Listed below are T cell receptor beta chains from one sample, sequenced in a study of cytomegalovirus exposure and HLA in healthy donors. Using immunoSEQ multiplex PCR, the repertoire was profiled, and TCRdb retains in-frame clones only, with some absent. The table includes 100,000 to 150,000 clones, 60% to 85% detected once. The sequenced material came from PBMCs. The source is a woman in her forties in good health and CMV-seropositive. CDR3s include the opening cysteine and the closing phenylalanine or tryptophan. Fields, in order: clone size, V gene, D gene, J gene, CDR3 DNA, CDR3 protein. A D gene is named only where the DNA matches it firmly. Size is omitted from some rows. Given values are once, few, many or a class for expanded clones.

>.|TRBV7-2|.|TRBJ2-3
TGTGCCAGCAGCCCTCCCAGAAGTACGCAGTATTTT
CASSPPRSTQYF
>.|TRBV5-6|TRBD1|TRBJ2-2
TGTGCCAGCAGCTACTTGACAGGGTCGAACACCGGGGAGCTGTTTTTT
CASSYLTGSNTGELFF
>.|TRBV6-1|TRBD1|TRBJ2-1
TGTGCCAGCAGTGAAGGCAGGGGGCGGTACAATGAGCAGTTCTTC
CASSEGRGRYNEQFF
>.|TRBV10-3|.|TRBJ2-2
TGTGCCATTATGGTAGCGGAGTCCACCGGGGAGCTGTTTTTT
CAIMVAESTGELFF
>.|TRBV9|TRBD1|TRBJ1-5
TGTGCCAGCAGCGTTGGACAGGGCAGGCAGCCCCAGCATTTT
CASSVGQGRQPQHF
>.|TRBV19|TRBD1|TRBJ1-1
TGTGCCACCGCGACAGGGAGGAACACTGAAGCTTTCTTT
CATATGRNTEAFF
>.|TRBV4-1|.|TRBJ2-3
TGCGCCAGCAGCCAAGATGGTGCGGGACGGAGCACAGATACGCAGTATTTT
CASSQDGAGRSTDTQYF
>.|TRBV19|.|TRBJ1-6
TGTGCCAGTAGTATACGGCCAGGTGATTCACCCCTCCACTTT
CASSIRPGDSPLHF
>.|TRBV19|TRBD1|TRBJ1-2
TGTGCCAGTACCGTACAGGGGACCTTTAACTATGGCTACACCTTC
CASTVQGTFNYGYTF
>.|TRBV29-1|TRBD1|TRBJ1-2
TGCAGCGGGGGACAGGGGGCTATTGGCTACACCTTC
CSGGQGAIGYTF
>.|TRBV27|TRBD2|TRBJ2-1
TGTGCCAGCAGGCCGGGACTAGCGGGAGAAAAGTTCTTC
CASRPGLAGEKFF
>.|TRBV10-1|.|TRBJ1-3
TGCGCCAGCAGTTCTCCCAGGGGTACTGGAAACACCATATATTTT
CASSSPRGTGNTIYF
>.|TRBV7-3|TRBD1|TRBJ2-3
TGTGCCAGGACAGGGGCTAACCTTGGCCCAGATACGCAGTATTTT
CARTGANLGPDTQYF
>once|TRBV7-2|TRBD1|TRBJ1-3
TGTGCCAGCAGCCCAGGGGGACAGGCTGGAAACACCATATATTTT
CASSPGGQAGNTIYF
>.|TRBV7-8|.|TRBJ1-5
TGTGCCAGCAGCCCCCGGACGGGATATAGCAATCAGCCCCAGCATTTT
CASSPRTGYSNQPQHF
>.|TRBV5-6|TRBD2|TRBJ2-7
TGTGCCAGCAGCTTGGGACTAGCGGGGGGGGACGAGCAGTACTTC
CASSLGLAGGDEQYF
>.|TRBV5-6|TRBD2|TRBJ2-2
TGTGCCAGCAGTTACAGACTAGCGGGGGGGTCCGGGGAGCTGTTTTTT
CASSYRLAGGSGELFF
>once|TRBV19|TRBD1|TRBJ1-5
TGTGCCAGTAGCCTGGACAGGGCGGAACAGCCCCAGCATTTT
CASSLDRAEQPQHF
>.|TRBV5-1|TRBD2|TRBJ2-3
TGCGCCAGCAGCTTGGGAACTAGCGGGGGGCCAGCAGATACGCAGTATTTT
CASSLGTSGGPADTQYF
>few|TRBV7-3|.|TRBJ2-7
TGTGCCAGCAGCCATGGACAGCCCTACGAGCAGTACTTC
CASSHGQPYEQYF
>.|TRBV18|.|TRBJ2-3
TGTGCCAGCTCACCCTCCCGATTCGGGGGCACAGATACGCAGTATTTT
CASSPSRFGGTDTQYF
>once|TRBV6-1|.|TRBJ1-5
TGTGCCAGCAGGGAACAGGGTCACAATCAGCCCCAGCATTTT
CASREQGHNQPQHF
>.|TRBV30|.|TRBJ1-2
TGTGCCTGGAGTCGGGGGAACTATGGCTACACCTTC
CAWSRGNYGYTF
>.|TRBV7-8|TRBD2|TRBJ2-1
TGTGCCAGCAGCCGCGGTCGAGGGACTAGCGGGGGCAATGAGCAGTTCTTC
CASSRGRGTSGGNEQFF
>.|TRBV5-6|.|TRBJ2-2
TGTGCCAGCAGCTTGGTGCGGGGTCGAACCGGGGAGCTGTTTTTT
CASSLVRGRTGELFF
>.|TRBV11-2|.|TRBJ1-5
TGTGCCAGCAGCTTATCCGGTCAGCCCCAGCATTTT
CASSLSGQPQHF
>few|TRBV28|TRBD2|TRBJ2-3
TGTGCCAGCAGTTTACTCCCGACTAGCGGGGGGGGGTATTCAGATACGCAGTATTTT
CASSLLPTSGGGYSDTQYF
>.|TRBV14|TRBD1|TRBJ1-6
TGTGCCAGCAGCCGACAGGGCTATAATTCACCCCTCCACTTT
CASSRQGYNSPLHF
>.|TRBV12-5|.|TRBJ2-7
TGTGCTAGTGGCCGCGACGGGAACTCCTACGAGCAGTACTTC
CASGRDGNSYEQYF
>.|TRBV2|TRBD1|TRBJ1-4
TGTGCCAGCAGGGCCCGGAACAGGGGGCAGATTGGAGCTAATGAAAAACTGTTTTTT
CASRARNRGQIGANEKLFF
>.|TRBV6-5|TRBD2|TRBJ2-5
TGTGCCAGCAGTGGACTAGCACAAGAGACCCAGTACTTC
CASSGLAQETQYF
>.|TRBV5-1|TRBD2|TRBJ2-1
TGCGCCAGCAGCGTCCTAGCGGGGGGGCCGGGGGAGCAGTTCTTC
CASSVLAGGPGEQFF
>.|TRBV7-8|.|TRBJ1-1
TGTGCCAGCAGCCAACCGGTAGAAGCAGCTTTCTTT
CASSQPVEAAFF
>few|TRBV18|TRBD1|TRBJ1-5
TGTGCCAGCTCCCCCGGGACAGCAAATCAGCCCCAGCATTTT
CASSPGTANQPQHF
>.|TRBV7-8|.|TRBJ1-5
TGTGCCAGCAGCTTCAGGGGTCAGCCCCAGCATTTT
CASSFRGQPQHF
>.|TRBV4-1|TRBD1|TRBJ1-4
TGCGCCAGCAGCTCTCGGACAGGGACTGAAAAACTGTTTTTT
CASSSRTGTEKLFF
>.|TRBV9|.|TRBJ1-4
TGTGCCAGCAGCATTTACCCGGGTACTTCAGAAAAACTGTTTTTT
CASSIYPGTSEKLFF